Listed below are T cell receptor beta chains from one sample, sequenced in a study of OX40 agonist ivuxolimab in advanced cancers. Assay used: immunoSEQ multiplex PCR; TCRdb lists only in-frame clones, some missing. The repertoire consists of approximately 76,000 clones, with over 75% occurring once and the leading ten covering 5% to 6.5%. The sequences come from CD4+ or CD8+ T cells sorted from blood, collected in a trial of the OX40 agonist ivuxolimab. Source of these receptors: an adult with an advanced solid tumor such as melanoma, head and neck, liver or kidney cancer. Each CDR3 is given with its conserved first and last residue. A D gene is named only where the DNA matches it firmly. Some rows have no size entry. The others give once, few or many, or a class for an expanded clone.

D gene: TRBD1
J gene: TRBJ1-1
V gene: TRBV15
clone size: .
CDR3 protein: CATSRDSAPPRGRYTEAFF
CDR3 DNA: TGTGCCACCAGCAGAGATAGTGCCCCCCCCAGGGGGCGATACACTGAAGCTTTCTTT

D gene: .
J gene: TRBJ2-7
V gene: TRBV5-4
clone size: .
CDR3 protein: CASSLRLGAYEQYF
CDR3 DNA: TGTGCCAGCAGCTTGCGACTAGGGGCCTACGAGCAGTACTTC

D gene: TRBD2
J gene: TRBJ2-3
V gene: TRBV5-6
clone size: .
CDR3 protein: CASSLELAGSTDTQYF
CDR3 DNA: TGTGCCAGCAGCTTGGAACTAGCGGGAAGCACAGATACGCAGTATTTT

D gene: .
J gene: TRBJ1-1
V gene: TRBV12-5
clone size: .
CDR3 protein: CASEWGHGYTEAFF
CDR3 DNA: TGTGCTAGTGAATGGGGACACGGATACACTGAAGCTTTCTTT

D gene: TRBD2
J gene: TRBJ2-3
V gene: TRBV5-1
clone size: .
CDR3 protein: CASSLGLAGVSTDTQYF
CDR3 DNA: TGCGCCAGCAGCTTGGGGCTAGCGGGGGTGAGCACAGATACGCAGTATTTT

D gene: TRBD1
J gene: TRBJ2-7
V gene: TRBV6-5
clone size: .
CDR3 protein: CASSYKQGATYEQYF
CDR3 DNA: TGTGCCAGCAGTTACAAACAGGGGGCCACCTACGAGCAGTACTTC

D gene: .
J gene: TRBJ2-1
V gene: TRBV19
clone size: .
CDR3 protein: CASTLRGNRDNEQFF
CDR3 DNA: TGTGCCAGTACCCTAAGAGGGAACAGGGACAATGAGCAGTTCTTC

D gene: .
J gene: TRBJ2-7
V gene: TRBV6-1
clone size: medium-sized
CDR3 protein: CASSLRSYEQYF
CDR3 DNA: TGTGCCAGCAGTTTAAGGTCCTACGAGCAGTACTTC

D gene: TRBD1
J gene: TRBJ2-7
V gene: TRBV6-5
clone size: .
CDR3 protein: CASRRGQETYEQYF
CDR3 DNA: TGTGCCAGCAGACGCGGACAGGAGACCTACGAGCAGTACTTC

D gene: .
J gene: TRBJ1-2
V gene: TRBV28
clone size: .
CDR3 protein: CASSLLGGLYGYTF
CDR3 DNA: TGTGCCAGCAGTTTATTGGGCGGCCTCTATGGCTACACCTTC

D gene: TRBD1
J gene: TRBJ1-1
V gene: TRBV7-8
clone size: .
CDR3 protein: CASSLAGSDRATFF
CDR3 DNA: TGTGCCAGCAGCTTAGCAGGATCGGACAGGGCCACTTTCTTT

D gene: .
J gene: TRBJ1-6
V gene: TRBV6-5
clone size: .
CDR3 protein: CASSYSNRANSPLHF
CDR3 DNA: TGTGCCAGCAGTTATTCCAACAGGGCTAATTCACCCCTCCACTTT

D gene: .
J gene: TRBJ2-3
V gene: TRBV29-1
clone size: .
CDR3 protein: CSVGQMSTDTQYF
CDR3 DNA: TGCAGCGTTGGACAGATGAGCACAGATACGCAGTATTTT

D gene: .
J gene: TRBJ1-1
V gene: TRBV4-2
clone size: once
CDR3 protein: CASSPVGVNTEAFF
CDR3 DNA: TGTGCCAGCAGCCCAGTAGGGGTGAACACTGAAGCTTTCTTT

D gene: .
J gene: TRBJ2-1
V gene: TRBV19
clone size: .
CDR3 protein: CASSISFGEYNEQFF
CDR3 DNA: TGTGCCAGTAGTATATCATTTGGGGAATACAATGAGCAGTTCTTC

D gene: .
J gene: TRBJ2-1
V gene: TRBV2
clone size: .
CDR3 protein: CASSGGLGRNEQFF
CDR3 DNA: TGTGCCAGCAGTGGGGGGCTAGGTCGCAATGAGCAGTTCTTC

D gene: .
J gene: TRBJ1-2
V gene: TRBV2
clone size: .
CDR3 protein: CASSEAPVNYGYTF
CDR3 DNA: TGTGCCAGCAGTGAGGCCCCCGTTAACTATGGCTACACCTTC

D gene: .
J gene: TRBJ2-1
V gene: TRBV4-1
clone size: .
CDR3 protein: CASSQESTSSYNEQFF
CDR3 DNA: TGCGCCAGCAGCCAAGAAAGTACCAGCTCCTACAATGAGCAGTTCTTC

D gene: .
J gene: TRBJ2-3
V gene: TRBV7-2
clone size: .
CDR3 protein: CASSFSLGGVFSTDTQYF
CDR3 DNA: TGTGCCAGCAGCTTTAGTCTTGGAGGGGTCTTTAGCACAGATACGCAGTATTTT

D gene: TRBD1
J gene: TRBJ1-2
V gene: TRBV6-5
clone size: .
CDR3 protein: CASSGTGGENYGYTF
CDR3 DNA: TGTGCCAGCAGTGGGACAGGTGGAGAAAACTATGGCTACACCTTC

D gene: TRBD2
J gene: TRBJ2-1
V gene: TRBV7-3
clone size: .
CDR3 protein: CASSPSRGAPDNEQFF
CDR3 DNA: TGTGCCAGCAGCCCATCGCGGGGGGCCCCCGACAATGAGCAGTTCTTC

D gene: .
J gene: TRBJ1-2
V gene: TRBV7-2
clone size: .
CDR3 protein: CASSLEGTATVGYTF
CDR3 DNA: TGTGCCAGCAGCCTAGAGGGGACGGCCACCGTCGGCTACACCTTC

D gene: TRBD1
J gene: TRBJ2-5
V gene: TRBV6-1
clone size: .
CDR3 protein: CASVRDSQETQYF
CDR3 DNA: TGTGCCAGCGTTAGGGACAGCCAAGAGACCCAGTACTTC

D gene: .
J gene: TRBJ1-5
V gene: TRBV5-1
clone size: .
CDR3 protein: CASSLGDDYQPQHF
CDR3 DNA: TGCGCCAGCAGCTTGGGAGACGATTATCAGCCCCAGCATTTT

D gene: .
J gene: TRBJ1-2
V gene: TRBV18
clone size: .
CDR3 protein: CASSPPTIFGGYTF
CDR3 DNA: TGTGCCAGCTCACCACCTACCATCTTCGGCGGCTACACCTTC

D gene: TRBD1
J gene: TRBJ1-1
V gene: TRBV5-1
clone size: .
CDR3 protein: CASSIGTGYVNTEAFF
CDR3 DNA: TGCGCCAGCAGCATCGGGACAGGGTACGTGAACACTGAAGCTTTCTTT

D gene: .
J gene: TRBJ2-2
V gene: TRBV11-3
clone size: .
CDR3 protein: CASSSGSTGELFF
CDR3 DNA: TGTGCCAGCAGCTCAGGTTCCACCGGGGAGCTGTTTTTT

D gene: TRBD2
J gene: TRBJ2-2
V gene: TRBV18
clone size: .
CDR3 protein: CASSPQLAGGVGELFF
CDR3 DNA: TGTGCCAGCTCACCACAACTAGCGGGAGGTGTCGGGGAGCTGTTTTTT

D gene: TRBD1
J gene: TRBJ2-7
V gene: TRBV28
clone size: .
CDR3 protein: CASSSQGAILYEQYF
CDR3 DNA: TGTGCCAGCAGTTCACAGGGGGCAATCCTCTACGAGCAGTACTTC

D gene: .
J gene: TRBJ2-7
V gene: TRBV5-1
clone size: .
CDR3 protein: CASSEGGLDEQYF
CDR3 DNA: TGCGCCAGCAGCGAGGGGGGGCTTGACGAGCAGTACTTC

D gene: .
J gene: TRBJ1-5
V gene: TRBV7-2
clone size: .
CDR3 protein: CASSLDLQPQHF
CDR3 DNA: TGTGCCAGCAGCTTAGATCTCCAGCCCCAGCATTTT

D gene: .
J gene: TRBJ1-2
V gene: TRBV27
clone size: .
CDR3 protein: CASIPRGYTF
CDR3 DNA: TGTGCCAGCATCCCGCGGGGCTACACCTTC

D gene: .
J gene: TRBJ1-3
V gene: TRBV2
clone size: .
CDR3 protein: CASARGTRNTIYF
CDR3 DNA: TGTGCCAGCGCTAGGGGGACTCGAAACACCATATATTTT